Shown below are 19 T cell receptor beta chains from a single sample sequenced in a study of shared clonotypes between healthy human individuals. Clones were read by immunoSEQ multiplex PCR, and TCRdb kept only the in-frame ones, dropping some. The data show about 690,000 clones, with less than 95% seen just once and 34% held by the top ten. The sequenced sample consisted of memory CD8+ T cells from PBMCs. Subset: CD45RO+ cells pooled with CCR7-negative TemRA cells. The receptors derive from a man between 18 and 29 years old in good health. Some clones in this sample may be carry-over from other donors' samples.

A single count supports this clone. The chain employs TRBV7-9 and TRBJ2-7; the D is unclear. Germline V gene sequence: CDR1 SEHNR, CDR2 FQNEAQ (reference sequence). V was pared by 5 bases and J by 2 bases, with 10 bases between. The CDR3 loop spans 13 amino acids. The CDR3 nucleotides read TGTGCCAGCAGCCTTGGTATGCCCTACGAGCAGTACTTC. Translating it yields CASSLGMPYEQYF.

The chain combines TRBV18 with TRBJ2-1; D ambiguous. V dropped 2 bases and J dropped 5 bases, with 4 bases sitting between them. CDR1 KGHSH and CDR2 LQKENI come from the germline V gene. The CDR3 is made up of 12 amino acids. The CDR3 DNA follows: TGTGCCAGCTCACCAGGGGACAATGAGCAGTTCTTC. Its protein product is CASSPGDNEQFF.

The J gene is TRBJ2-5, the V gene TRBV7-9, with D perhaps TRBD1 (5 bases). From germline, CDR1 is SEHNR and CDR2 FQNEAQ (reference sequence). V was trimmed by 1 base and J by 2 bases, leaving 8 bases between them. The CDR3 has 14 amino acids. CDR3 sequence reads: CASSLGQTQETQYF. The CDR3 region has the DNA TGTGCCAGCAGCTTAGGACAGACACAAGAGACCCAGTACTTC.

About this clone itself: Other DNA sequences from this sample encode an identical CDR3 as well. The chain combines TRBV27 with TRBJ2-7; D is perhaps TRBD1 or TRBD2 (5 bases each). Germline CDR1 MNHEY, CDR2 SMNVEV (reference sequence). The CDR3 loop spans 13 amino acids. Deletions cut 3 bases from V and 1 base from J, with 7 bases between. This CDR3 is CASSFGGSYEQYF. As DNA, the CDR3 is TGTGCCAGCAGTTTTGGGGGTTCCTACGAGCAGTACTTC.

As regards this clone: An end of the junction does not agree with germline; a read error may underlie this. The V and J genes are TRBV7-8 and TRBJ2-3; the D gene is possibly TRBD2 (5 bases). The germline V gene encodes CDR1 SGHVS and CDR2 FQNEAQ. The CDR3 is 16 residues long. As DNA, the CDR3 is TGTGCCAGCGGCTTAAATAGCGCAATAAGCACAGATACGCAGTATTTT. Translated, it gives CASGLNSAISTDTQYF.

The chain links TRBV11-2 to TRBJ1-1; D is unresolved. Germline assignment: CDR1 SGHAT and CDR2 FQNNGV. V was cut by 3 bases and J by 1 base, with 9 bases left in between. This CDR3 region has 14 residues. The CDR3: CASSFSPSNTEAFF. The CDR3 DNA reads as TGTGCCAGCAGCTTTTCGCCATCGAACACTGAAGCTTTCTTT.

This chain joins TRBV4-1 and TRBJ2-5; no definite D call. The CDR3 spans 12 residues. The V gene lost 3 bases and the J gene lost 3 bases, with 5 bases spanning the gap. Germline V lookup: CDR1 MGHRA, CDR2 YSYEKL. CDR3 in DNA: TGCGCCAGCAGCCACGCGAAAGAGACCCAGTACTTC. This sequence encodes CASSHAKETQYF.

The chain has TRBV9 and TRBJ1-3; no clear D. This CDR3 spans 16 amino acids. CDR1 is SGDLS, CDR2 YYNGEE, per germline. The V and J ends lost 2 bases and 0 bases respectively, with 12 bases between them. The CDR3, as DNA: TGTGCCAGCAGCGTCGGAGGCCAGAGCTCTGGAAACACCATATATTTT. It codes for CASSVGGQSSGNTIYF.

V and J are TRBV4-1 and TRBJ1-4; no reliable D call. Looked up from germline, CDR1 is MGHRA and CDR2 is YSYEKL. This CDR3 is 13 amino acids long. V lost 2 bases and J lost 4, with 5 bases in between. The CDR3 loop reads CASSQPNNEKLFF. The CDR3 DNA follows: TGCGCCAGCAGCCAACCCAATAATGAAAAACTGTTTTTT.

This clone was found once. The V and J genes are TRBV6-5 and TRBJ1-1, with D hard to call. V lost 2 bases and J lost 0, with 7 bases in between. Germline V gives CDR1 MNHEY, CDR2 SVGAGI. The CDR3 spans 14 residues. The CDR3 is CASSYTTVNTEAFF. The CDR3 DNA sequence: TGTGCCAGCAGTTACACCACAGTGAACACTGAAGCTTTCTTT.

The J gene is TRBJ1-1, the V gene TRBV19; the D is unclear. Trimming cost V 5 bases and J 5 bases, with 12 bases left between them. The CDR3 spans 13 residues. Germline CDR1 is LNHDA and CDR2 is SQIVND (reference sequence). CDR3 in amino acids: CASSPFGRTEAFF. The CDR3 DNA sequence: TGTGCCAGTAGTCCCTTCGGTCGGACTGAAGCTTTCTTT.

The chain couples TRBV19 to TRBJ1-2; D unclear. Trimming took off 2 bases at V and 0 bases at J, with 13 bases between the two ends. Germline CDR1 LNHDA, CDR2 SQIVND (reference sequence). The CDR3 totals 16 residues. The CDR3 nucleotides are TGTGCCAGTAGTATACTTGTCGTCAGCCCTAACTATGGCTACACCTTC. Translated: CASSILVVSPNYGYTF.

The CDR3 loop is CASSQSWGRTDTQYF. The CDR3 DNA is TGCGCCAGCAGCCAGAGTTGGGGAAGGACAGATACGCAGTATTTT. J is TRBJ2-3 and V is TRBV4-1; D unclear. Looked up from germline, CDR1 is MGHRA and CDR2 is YSYEKL. The CDR3 totals 15 residues. V lost 3 bases to trimming and J lost 3 bases, with 13 bases between them.

This chain connects TRBV7-9 to TRBJ1-2; D may be TRBD1 (5 bases). CDR1 is SEHNR, CDR2 FQNEAQ, per germline (reference sequence). The germline V and J ends were trimmed by 3 bases and 0 bases, with 11 bases remaining between them. The CDR3 has 15 residues. The DNA for the CDR3 is TGTGCCAGCAGCTTTCAACAGGTTTCTAACTATGGCTACACCTTC. Protein product: CASSFQQVSNYGYTF. Filled out from reference TRBV7-9 and TRBJ1-2, the complete variable domain reads DTGVSQNPRHKITKRGQNVTFRCDPISEHNRLYWYRQTLGQGPEFLTYFQNEAQLEKSRLLSDRFSAERPKGSFSTLEIQRTEQGDSAMYLCASSFQQVSNYGYTFGSGTRLTVV.

The gene calls are TRBV6-5 and TRBJ1-2; weak D call: TRBD1 (5 bases). V gave up 0 bases and J gave up 8 bases, with 13 bases separating them. The CDR3 runs 14 residues. Germline CDR1 and CDR2: MNHEY and SVGAGI. The DNA for the CDR3 is TGTGCCAGCAGTTACTCGATATCAGGGTACGGCTACACCTTC. This sequence encodes CASSYSISGYGYTF.

The V gene is TRBV28, the J gene TRBJ2-7; maybe TRBD1 (6 bases). The V and J ends lost 3 bases and 4 bases respectively, with 25 bases between them. Germline V CDR1 and CDR2: MDHEN, SYDVKM. The CDR3 covers 18 residues. CDR3 residues: CASSLDAGAAQTPYEQYF. CDR3 nucleotide sequence: TGTGCCAGCAGTTTGGACGCAGGGGCGGCACAAACCCCTTACGAGCAGTACTTC.

The J gene is TRBJ1-1, the V gene TRBV4-3; 8 positions agree with TRBD1. The CDR3 loop spans 16 amino acids. Unmatched junction bases numbered 4, after V lost 1 base and J lost 0 bases. Germline V gives CDR1 LGHNA, CDR2 YSLEER. The CDR3 DNA reads as TGCGCCAGCAGCCAAGGGGACAGGCTAATGAACACTGAAGCTTTCTTT. Protein product: CASSQGDRLMNTEAFF.

This sequence joins TRBV13 and TRBJ2-7; TRBD1 matches at 12 bases. The CDR3 is 15 amino acids. Germline trimming cut 4 bases from V and 7 bases from J; bases unmatched to any gene: 8. The germline CDR1 and CDR2 sequences are PRHDT and FYEKMQ (reference sequence). In nucleotides, the CDR3 is TGTGCCAGCAGCTCCACGGGACAGGGGGCATGGGAGCAGTACTTC. This codes for CASSSTGQGAWEQYF.

V is TRBV6-6 and J is TRBJ2-3, with 12 positions matching TRBD2. The V segment lost 5 bases and the J segment 3 bases; nucleotides outside the gene matches: 6. This CDR3 has 16 residues. Germline values: CDR1 MNHNY, CDR2 SVGAGI (reference sequence). CDR3 residues: CASSHLAGGPTDTQYF. In DNA form, the CDR3 reads TGTGCCAGCAGTCACCTAGCGGGAGGGCCTACAGATACGCAGTATTTT.